This TCR beta chain is drawn from a study of neurological immune-mediated disorders. Study-wide results and limits: No CDR3 amino acid sequences recurred among expanded clones across subjects, suggesting private repertoires in all groups.

TCRdb reanalysed the 5' RACE reads using MiXCR and keeps one entry per CDR3 protein. This sample yields 25,000 or so distinct CDR3 sequences, of which less than 15% are seen a single time; around 5% belongs to the top ten. Time point: technical triplicate 1. CD4+ or CD8+ T cells at a count of about a million served as input for the sorted libraries. Germline CDR1 is SGHRS and CDR2 is YFSETQ. This CDR3 spans 14 amino acids. V shed 3 bases and J shed 0 bases, with 7 bases lying between them. This clonotype was seen at least ten times. Antigen unknown. Sequenced: CD4+ T cells from blood. The V call is TRBV5-1, the J call TRBJ1-3; D possibly corresponds to TRBD1 (6 bases). The sequence derives from a female donor with HTLV-1-associated myelopathy (HAM/TSP). CDR3 residues: CASSSQGSGNTIYF. The DNA of the CDR3 is TGCGCCAGCAGCTCACAGGGCTCTGGAAACACCATATATTTT.